The rows below give T cell receptor beta chains drawn from one sample of a study of CD8 T cells in ankylosing spondylitis. TCRdb fed the 5' RACE reads into MiXCR, producing one record per CDR3 protein. The sample records 270,000 or so distinct CDR3 sequences, 15% to 20% being singletons. The sample taken for sequencing was blood, either unsorted or a sorted T cell fraction (not recorded which). The receptors here all came from a male donor with ankylosing spondylitis or in good health (not recorded which). Each CDR3 is given with its conserved first and last residue. The D gene is left open where the match is weak. Rows give clone size only sometimes, using once, few, many, or a class for an expanded clone.

V: TRBV3-1
D: NA
J: TRBJ2-4
size: NA
DNA: TGTGCCAGCAGCCAAGACCTGAGTGGTTCCAAAAACATTCAGTACTTC
CDR3: CASSQDLSGSKNIQYF

V: TRBV7-2
D: TRBD2
J: TRBJ2-3
size: few
DNA: TGTGCCAGCAGCGTCCCTCTAGCGGAGTTCACAGATACGCAGTATTTT
CDR3: CASSVPLAEFTDTQYF

V: TRBV7-2
D: NA
J: TRBJ2-3
size: many
DNA: TGTGCCAGCAGCTTAATTAGCACAGATACGCAGTATTTT
CDR3: CASSLISTDTQYF

V: TRBV29-1
D: NA
J: TRBJ2-3
size: few
DNA: TGCAGCGTTGAGGCCCAGCCTAGCACAGATACGCAGTATTTT
CDR3: CSVEAQPSTDTQYF

V: TRBV20-1
D: NA
J: TRBJ2-5
size: few
DNA: TGCAGTGCTAGAGATGTCGACACAATCGAGACCCAGTACTTC
CDR3: CSARDVDTIETQYF

V: TRBV3-1
D: TRBD2
J: TRBJ2-5
size: few
DNA: TGTGCCAGCAGCGGTAGCGGGATGGGAGAGACCCAGTACTTC
CDR3: CASSGSGMGETQYF

V: TRBV7-9
D: NA
J: TRBJ2-7
size: NA
DNA: TGTGCCAGCAGCCAGGGGGGGACAGATTACGAGCAGTACTTC
CDR3: CASSQGGTDYEQYF

V: TRBV12-3/TRBV12-4
D: NA
J: TRBJ2-7
size: many
DNA: TGTGCCAGCAGCCCCGACACGAGCTCCTACGAGCAGTACTTC
CDR3: CASSPDTSSYEQYF

V: TRBV9
D: NA
J: TRBJ2-6
size: many
DNA: TGTGCCAGCAGCGCCCTGTTGGACGGCTCTGGGGCCAACGTCCTGACTTTC
CDR3: CASSALLDGSGANVLTF

V: TRBV12-3/TRBV12-4
D: NA
J: TRBJ2-1
size: NA
DNA: TGTGCCAGCCGCCAGGTCACGGGTCCCTACAATGAGCAGTTCTTC
CDR3: CASRQVTGPYNEQFF

V: TRBV2
D: TRBD2
J: TRBJ2-3
size: few
DNA: TGTGCCAGCAGTGGTGGACTAGCGTCACGCACAGATACGCAGTATTTT
CDR3: CASSGGLASRTDTQYF

V: TRBV5-5
D: NA
J: TRBJ2-2
size: NA
DNA: TGTGCCAGCAGCTTGGTCGCGAGCCCACCCGGGGAGCTGTTTTTT
CDR3: CASSLVASPPGELFF